The clone carrying this T cell receptor (beta chain) was counted only a few times. Stated time point: persistent/refractory GD, antithyroid drugs over 5 years with positive TRAb. Following extraction of RNA from PBMCs, that RNA was used to make the TCR library. HTBI primers from iRepertoire and Arm-PCR of CDR3 regions yielded the TCR beta libraries. TCRdb re-called the multiplex PCR reads through MiXCR, storing one row per CDR3 protein. The table includes fewer than 550,000 distinct CDR3 sequences, about a fifth detected once. This entry comes from a study of regulatory T cells in long-lasting Graves disease. Study information: Patients met the persistent Graves' disease definition after over 5 years of antithyroid drugs with positive TSH receptor antibodies.

The ends lost 6 bases at V and 7 bases at J; junction bases unmatched: 10. The CDR3 spans 15 residues. Source: peripheral blood mononuclear cells (PBMCs), taken when the disease was refractory, from a patient treated with antithyroid drugs. The chain combines TRBV12-3 or TRBV12-4 with TRBJ1-4, with TRBD1 identical over 8 bases. This sequence originates from a female donor with Graves disease. In DNA, the CDR3 is TGTGCCAGCAGGTCCGGGACAGGCGGCTTTGAAAAACTGTTTTTT. Translated: CASRSGTGGFEKLFF.